The 3 T cell receptor beta chains reported below all come from one sample, sequenced in a study of T cell responses to AZD1222 COVID-19 vaccine. TCRdb keeps only in-frame clones here, not all; method: immunoSEQ multiplex PCR. The sample contains just under 35,000 clones, around nine tenths of which appear only once. Sequenced material: peripheral blood, taken on day 0 of AZD1222 vaccination. These receptors all come from an adult in good health.

Only one count was recorded for this clone. The genes are TRBV10-1 and TRBJ2-2; a weak D match, TRBD2 (6 bases). V lost 5 bases and J 4 bases, leaving 17 bases between the germline ends. In germline, CDR1 is WNHNN, CDR2 SYGVQD (reference sequence). The CDR3 extends over 16 amino acids. DNA for the CDR3: TGCGCCAGCAGTCAAACGGGGGAACCGGGCACCGGGGAGCTGTTTTTT. Translated, it gives CASSQTGEPGTGELFF.

J is TRBJ1-1 and V is TRBV21-1. TRBV21-1 is designated a pseudogene. This CDR3 comprises 13 residues. CDR3 in DNA: TGTGCCAGCAGCCGGCCCCAGAACACTGAAGCTTTCTTT. Translating it yields CASSRPQNTEAFF.

This clone appeared once. The V call is TRBV6-4, the J call TRBJ1-4; TRBD1 aligns across 9 bases. V lost 2 bases, J lost 0 bases, and 10 bases stayed unmatched. The CDR3 runs to 19 residues. Per germline, CDR1 MRHNA and CDR2 SNTAGT. The CDR3 region has the DNA TGTGCCAGCAGTGACCCAGGGACAGGGTACGGTGCAACTAATGAAAAACTGTTTTTT. Translating gives CASSDPGTGYGATNEKLFF.